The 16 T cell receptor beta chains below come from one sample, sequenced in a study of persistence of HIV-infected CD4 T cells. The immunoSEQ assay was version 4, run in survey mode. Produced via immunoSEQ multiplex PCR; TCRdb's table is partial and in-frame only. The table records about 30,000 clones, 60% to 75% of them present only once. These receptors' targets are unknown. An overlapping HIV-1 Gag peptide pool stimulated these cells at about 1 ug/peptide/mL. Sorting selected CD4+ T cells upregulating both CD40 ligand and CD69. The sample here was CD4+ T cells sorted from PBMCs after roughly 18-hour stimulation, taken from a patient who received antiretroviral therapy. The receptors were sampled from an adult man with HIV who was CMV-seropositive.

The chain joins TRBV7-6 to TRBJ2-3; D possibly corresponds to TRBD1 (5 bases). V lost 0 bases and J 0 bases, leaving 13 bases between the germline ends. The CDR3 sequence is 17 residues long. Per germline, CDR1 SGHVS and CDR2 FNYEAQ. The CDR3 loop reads CASSLASTVASTDTQYF. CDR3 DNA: TGTGCCAGCAGCTTAGCTTCGACAGTAGCTAGCACAGATACGCAGTATTTT.

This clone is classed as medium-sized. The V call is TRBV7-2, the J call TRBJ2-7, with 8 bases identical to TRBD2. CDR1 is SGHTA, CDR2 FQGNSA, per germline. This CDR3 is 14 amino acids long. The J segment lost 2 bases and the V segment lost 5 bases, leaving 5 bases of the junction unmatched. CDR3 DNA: TGTGCCAGCAGCCTTGCGGGGGGCGCCTACGAGCAGTACTTC. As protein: CASSLAGGAYEQYF.

The DNA for the CDR3 is TGTGCCAGCAGCTTACAGGGGATGAACACCGGGGAGCTGTTTTTT. This gives the protein CASSLQGMNTGELFF. The gene calls are TRBV7-8 and TRBJ2-2, with a possible D match to TRBD1 (6 bases). V dropped 2 bases and J dropped 1 base, with 8 bases sitting between them. The CDR3 has 15 residues. The germline CDR1 and CDR2 sequences are SGHVS and FQNEAQ. Variable domain in full (rest from reference TRBV7-8 and TRBJ2-2): GAGVSQSPRYKVAKRGQDVALRCDPISGHVSLFWYQQALGQGPEFLTYFQNEAQLDKSGLPSDRFFAERPEGSVSTLKIQRTQQEDSAVYLCASSLQGMNTGELFFGEGSRLTVL.

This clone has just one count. The CDR3: CAALPGQGGYGYTF. DNA for the CDR3: TGTGCCGCGCTACCGGGACAGGGTGGGTATGGCTACACCTTC. The chain employs TRBV28 and TRBJ1-2; 9 bases match TRBD1. V dropped 11 bases and J dropped 5; count of bases not matched to a gene: 12. CDR1 MDHEN and CDR2 SYDVKM come from the germline V gene. The CDR3 loop spans 14 amino acids.

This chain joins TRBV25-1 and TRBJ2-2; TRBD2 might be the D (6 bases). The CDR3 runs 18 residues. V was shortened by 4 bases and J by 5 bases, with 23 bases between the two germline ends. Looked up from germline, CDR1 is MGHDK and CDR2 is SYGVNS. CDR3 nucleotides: TGTGCCAGCAGTGCTCCGTCGGGTGGGCCTGGGGGGACCGGGGAGCTGTTTTTT. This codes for CASSAPSGGPGGTGELFF.

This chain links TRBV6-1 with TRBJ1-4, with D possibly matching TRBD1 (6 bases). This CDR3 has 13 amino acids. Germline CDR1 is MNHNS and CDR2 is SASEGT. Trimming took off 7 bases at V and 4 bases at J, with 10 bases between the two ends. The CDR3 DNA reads TGTGCCAGCACGGGGGCTGGTAATGAAAAACTGTTTTTT. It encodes CASTGAGNEKLFF.

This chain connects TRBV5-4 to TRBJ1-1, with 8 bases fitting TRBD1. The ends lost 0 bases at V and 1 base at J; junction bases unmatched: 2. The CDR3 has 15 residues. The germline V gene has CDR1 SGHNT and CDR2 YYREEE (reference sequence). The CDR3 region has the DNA TGTGCCAGCAGCTTGGCCAGGGGGCCGAACACTGAAGCTTTCTTT. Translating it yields CASSLARGPNTEAFF. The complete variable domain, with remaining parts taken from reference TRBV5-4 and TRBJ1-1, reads ETGVTQSPTHLIKTRGQQVTLRCSSQSGHNTVSWYQQALGQGPQFIFQYYREEENGRGNFPPRFSGLQFPNYSSELNVNALELDDSALYLCASSLARGPNTEAFFGQGTRLTVV.

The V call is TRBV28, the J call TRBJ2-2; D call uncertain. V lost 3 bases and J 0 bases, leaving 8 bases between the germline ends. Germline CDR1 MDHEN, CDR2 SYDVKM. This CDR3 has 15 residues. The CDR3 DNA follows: TGTGCCAGCAGTTTTCACCAGACGAACACCGGGGAGCTGTTTTTT. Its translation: CASSFHQTNTGELFF.

The CDR3, as DNA: TGTGCCAGCAGCCGGGGAGAGCGGCGCACAGATACGCAGTATTTT. This gives the protein CASSRGERRTDTQYF. The V and J genes are TRBV13 and TRBJ2-3; D perhaps matches TRBD2 (5 bases). The germline CDR1 and CDR2 sequences are PRHDT and FYEKMQ (reference sequence). V gave up 5 bases and J gave up 1 base, with 13 bases separating them. This CDR3 region has 15 residues.

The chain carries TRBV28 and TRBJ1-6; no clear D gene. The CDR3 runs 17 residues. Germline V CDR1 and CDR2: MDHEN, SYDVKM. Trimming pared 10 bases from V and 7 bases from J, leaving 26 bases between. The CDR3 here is CATNSLDGSNPNSPLHF. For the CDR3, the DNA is TGTGCCACCAATTCCTTGGACGGCTCCAACCCCAATTCACCCCTCCACTTT.

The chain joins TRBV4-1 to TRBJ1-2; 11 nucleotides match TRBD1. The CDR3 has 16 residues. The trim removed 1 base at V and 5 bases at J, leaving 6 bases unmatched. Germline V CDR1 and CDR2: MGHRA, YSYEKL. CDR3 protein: CASSQGGTGGEYGYTF. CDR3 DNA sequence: TGCGCCAGCAGCCAAGGGGGGACAGGGGGAGAATATGGCTACACCTTC.

As DNA, the CDR3 is TGTGCCAGCAGCTTAGGGGCTGACAATGAGCAGTTCTTC. Its protein product is CASSLGADNEQFF. This chain links TRBV7-9 with TRBJ2-1; D is unclear. Germline V gene data show CDR1 as SEHNR and CDR2 as FQNEAQ (reference sequence). The CDR3 spans 13 residues. V lost 1 base and J lost 5, with 6 bases in between. The full variable domain, with the rest looked up from reference TRBV7-9 and TRBJ2-1, is DTGVSQNPRHKITKRGQNVTFRCDPISEHNRLYWYRQTLGQGPEFLTYFQNEAQLEKSRLLSDRFSAERPKGSFSTLEIQRTEQGDSAMYLCASSLGADNEQFFGPGTRLTVL.

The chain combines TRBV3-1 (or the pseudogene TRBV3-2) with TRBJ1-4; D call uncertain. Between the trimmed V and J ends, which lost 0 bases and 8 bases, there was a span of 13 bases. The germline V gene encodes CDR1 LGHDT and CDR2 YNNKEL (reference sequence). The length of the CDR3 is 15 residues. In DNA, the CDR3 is TGTGCCAGCAGCCAAGATGGCAACATGGGGGAAAAACTGTTTTTT. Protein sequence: CASSQDGNMGEKLFF.

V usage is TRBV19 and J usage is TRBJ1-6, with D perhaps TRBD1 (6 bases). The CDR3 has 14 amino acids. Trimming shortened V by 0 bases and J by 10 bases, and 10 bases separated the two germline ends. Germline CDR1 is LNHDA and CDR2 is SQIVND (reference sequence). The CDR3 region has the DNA TGTGCCAGTAGTATAGAGGGGGCAGAGTCACCCCTCCACTTT. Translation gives CASSIEGAESPLHF. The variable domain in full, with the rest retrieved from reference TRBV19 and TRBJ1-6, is DGGITQSPKYLFRKEGQNVTLSCEQNLNHDAMYWYRQDPGQGLRLIYYSQIVNDFQKGDIAEGYSVSREKKESFPLTVTSAQKNPTAFYLCASSIEGAESPLHFGNGTRLTVT.

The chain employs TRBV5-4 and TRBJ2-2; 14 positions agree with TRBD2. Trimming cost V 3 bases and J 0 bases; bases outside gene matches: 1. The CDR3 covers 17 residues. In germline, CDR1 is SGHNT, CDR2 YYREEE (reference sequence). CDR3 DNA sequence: TGTGCCAGCAGCTCGGGACTAGCGGGGGCGAACACCGGGGAGCTGTTTTTT. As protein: CASSSGLAGANTGELFF. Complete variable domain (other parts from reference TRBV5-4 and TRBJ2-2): ETGVTQSPTHLIKTRGQQVTLRCSSQSGHNTVSWYQQALGQGPQFIFQYYREEENGRGNFPPRFSGLQFPNYSSELNVNALELDDSALYLCASSSGLAGANTGELFFGEGSRLTVL.

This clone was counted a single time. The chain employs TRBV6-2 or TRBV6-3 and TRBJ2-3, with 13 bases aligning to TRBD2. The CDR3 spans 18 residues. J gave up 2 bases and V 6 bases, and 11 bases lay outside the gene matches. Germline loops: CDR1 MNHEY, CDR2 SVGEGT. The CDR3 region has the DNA TGTGCCAGCAGCCCCGGACTAGCGGGGGCCCGAAACACAGATACGCAGTATTTT. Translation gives CASSPGLAGARNTDTQYF.